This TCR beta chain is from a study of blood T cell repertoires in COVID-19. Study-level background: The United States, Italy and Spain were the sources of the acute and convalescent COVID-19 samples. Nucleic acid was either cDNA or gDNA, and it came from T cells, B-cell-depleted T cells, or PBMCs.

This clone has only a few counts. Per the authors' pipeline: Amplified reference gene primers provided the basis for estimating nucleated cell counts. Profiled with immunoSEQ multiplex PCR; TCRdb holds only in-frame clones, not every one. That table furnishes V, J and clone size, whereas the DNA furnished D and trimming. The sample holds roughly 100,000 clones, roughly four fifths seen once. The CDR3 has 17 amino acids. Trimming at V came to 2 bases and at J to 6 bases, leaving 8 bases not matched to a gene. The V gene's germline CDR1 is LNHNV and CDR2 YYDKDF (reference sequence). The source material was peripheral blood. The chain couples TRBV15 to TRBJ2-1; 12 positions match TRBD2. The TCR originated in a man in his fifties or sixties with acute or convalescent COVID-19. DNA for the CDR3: TGTGCCACCAGCAGATCATCTAGCGGGGGGGCGAGCAATGAGCAGTTCTTC. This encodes CATSRSSSGGASNEQFF.